These T cell receptor beta chains were read from a single sample in a study of shared clonotypes between healthy human individuals. TCRdb's copy holds only in-frame clones and misses some; the assay was immunoSEQ multiplex PCR. The sample has roughly 890,000 clones; 90% to 95% are singletons. Sequencing input: naive CD8+ T cells sorted from blood. The receptors originated from a man in his thirties or forties in good health. Each CDR3 is given with its conserved first and last residue. D genes are given only for firm matches. Size is stated for part of the rows, as once, few or many counts, or as a class when the clone is expanded.

cdr3_length	clone_size	d_call	j_call	v_call	cdr3_aa	cdr3_nt
12	-	TRBD1	TRBJ2-7	TRBV27	CASRTGTYEQYF	TGTGCCAGCAGGACAGGGACCTACGAGCAGTACTTC
13	-	-	TRBJ2-7	TRBV27	CASRPPGRYEQYF	TGTGCCAGCAGACCTCCCGGTAGATACGAGCAGTACTTC
15	-	-	TRBJ2-1	TRBV29-1	CSSEVAGDTYNEQFF	TGCAGCTCCGAGGTGGCAGGGGACACCTACAATGAGCAGTTCTTC
14	-	-	TRBJ2-1	TRBV4-2	CASSQGGTYNEQFF	TGTGCCAGCAGCCAAGGCGGGACCTACAATGAGCAGTTCTTC
15	-	-	TRBJ1-5	TRBV4-3	CASSQERDMHQPQHF	TGCGCCAGCAGCCAAGAGCGGGACATGCATCAGCCCCAGCATTTT
15	-	-	TRBJ2-2	TRBV5-5	CASSPWPENTGELFF	TGTGCCAGCAGCCCTTGGCCAGAGAACACCGGGGAGCTGTTTTTT
18	-	TRBD2	TRBJ2-1	TRBV27	CASSLSLPGLAGVVEQFF	TGTGCCAGCAGTTTATCATTACCTGGACTAGCGGGAGTTGTTGAGCAGTTCTTC
15	-	-	TRBJ2-3	TRBV27	CASSLIFSGTNTQYF	TGTGCCAGCAGCCTTATATTTAGCGGCACAAATACGCAGTATTTT
14	-	-	TRBJ2-7	TRBV30	CAWSGSTATYEQYF	TGTGCCTGGAGTGGGTCGACAGCTACCTACGAGCAGTACTTC
16	-	TRBD2	TRBJ2-7	TRBV27	CASSPLGGGDFYEQYF	TGTGCCAGCAGTCCCCTCGGGGGGGGAGACTTTTACGAGCAGTACTTC
14	-	TRBD1	TRBJ1-1	TRBV5-6	CASSLSGTEIEAFF	TGTGCCAGCAGCTTATCCGGGACAGAGATTGAAGCTTTCTTT
9	-	-	TRBJ2-3	TRBV6-1	CATLPSQYF	TGTGCCACTCTCCCCTCGCAGTATTTT
16	-	-	TRBJ2-7	TRBV11-2	CASSFDLGGASYEQYF	TGTGCCAGCAGCTTCGATCTTGGGGGCGCTTCCTACGAGCAGTACTTC
15	-	TRBD2	TRBJ2-7	TRBV27	CASRVLTSGRYEQYF	TGTGCCAGCAGGGTTTTGACTAGCGGGAGATACGAGCAGTACTTC
14	-	-	TRBJ2-1	TRBV7-8	CASSLVKVVDEQFF	TGTGCCAGCAGCTTAGTCAAGGTTGTAGATGAGCAGTTCTTC
14	-	-	TRBJ2-4	TRBV5-3	CARSSGLAKNIQYF	TGTGCCAGAAGTTCCGGCCTAGCCAAAAACATTCAGTACTTC
15	-	-	TRBJ1-2	TRBV28	CASTMLTQIYQGYTF	TGTGCCAGCACCATGCTTACCCAAATCTACCAGGGGTACACCTTC
14	-	-	TRBJ1-1	TRBV6-5	CASSYSEMNTEAFF	TGTGCCAGCAGTTACTCCGAAATGAACACTGAAGCTTTCTTT
11	-	-	TRBJ2-1	TRBV30	CAWRTYNEQFF	TGTGCCTGGAGGACTTACAATGAGCAGTTCTTC
17	-	TRBD1	TRBJ2-5	TRBV6-4	CASSDSDREQDKETQYF	TGTGCCAGCAGTGACTCGGACAGGGAGCAAGACAAAGAGACCCAGTACTTC
12	-	TRBD1	TRBJ1-2	TRBV7-9	CASSEGTVADTF	TGTGCCAGCAGCGAAGGGACAGTCGCGGACACCTTC
15	-	TRBD2	TRBJ2-3	TRBV5-8	CASSLGLAGEDTQYF	TGTGCCAGCAGCCTGGGGCTAGCGGGAGAGGATACGCAGTATTTT
16	-	-	TRBJ2-1	TRBV28	CASRPLYGRDRNEQFF	TGTGCCAGCAGACCCCTCTACGGGCGGGACCGCAATGAGCAGTTCTTC
15	few	-	TRBJ2-2	TRBV30	CAWSPGTTNTGELFF	TGTGCCTGGAGCCCCGGGACAACGAACACCGGGGAGCTGTTTTTT
15	-	-	TRBJ2-1	TRBV11-2	CASSFSGPSYNEQFF	TGTGCCAGCAGCTTCAGCGGGCCCTCCTACAATGAGCAGTTCTTC
18	-	TRBD2	TRBJ2-7	TRBV7-6	CASSLAGGELAGVLEQYF	TGTGCCAGCAGCTTAGCTGGAGGTGAACTAGCGGGAGTGTTGGAGCAGTACTTC
14	-	TRBD1	TRBJ2-7	TRBV12-5	CASGGTGIPYEQYF	TGTGCTAGTGGTGGGACAGGGATACCCTACGAGCAGTACTTC
18	-	TRBD1	TRBJ1-5	TRBV18	CASSPRDRVANSNQPQHF	TGTGCCAGCTCACCAAGGGACAGGGTTGCGAATAGCAATCAGCCCCAGCATTTT
15	-	-	TRBJ2-3	TRBV19	CASSSPGFILDTQYF	TGTGCCAGTAGTAGTCCAGGGTTTATCCTGGATACGCAGTATTTT
17	-	TRBD1	TRBJ2-1	TRBV4-1	CASSQKGQGASYNEQFF	TGCGCCAGCAGCCAAAAGGGACAGGGGGCTTCCTACAATGAGCAGTTCTTC
14	-	-	TRBJ1-3	TRBV11-2	CASGYEGSGNTIYF	TGTGCCAGCGGATATGAGGGATCTGGAAACACCATATATTTT
13	-	-	TRBJ2-5	TRBV7-2	CASSLTRDETQYF	TGTGCCAGCAGCTTAACCAGGGATGAGACCCAGTACTTC
12	once	-	TRBJ2-1	TRBV9	CASSAEMAEQFF	TGTGCCAGCAGCGCGGAAATGGCTGAGCAGTTCTTC
12	once	-	TRBJ2-1	TRBV6-5	CASSPSGNEQFF	TGTGCCAGCAGCCCCTCGGGCAATGAGCAGTTCTTC
16	-	-	TRBJ2-7	TRBV4-3	CASSQGATPGSYEQYF	TGCGCCAGCAGCCAAGGGGCGACTCCAGGAAGCTACGAGCAGTACTTC
13	-	-	TRBJ2-7	TRBV29-1	CSVPGQTPGEQYF	TGCAGCGTCCCAGGGCAGACCCCGGGCGAGCAGTACTTC
16	-	-	TRBJ1-5	TRBV10-2	CASSERSQGPNQPQHF	TGCGCCAGCAGTGAACGCAGTCAGGGGCCCAATCAGCCCCAGCATTTT
15	-	-	TRBJ2-7	TRBV6-5	CASSYSSGAKDEQYF	TGTGCCAGCAGTTACTCGTCGGGAGCTAAAGACGAGCAGTACTTC
17	-	-	TRBJ1-3	TRBV9	CASSVARIPTSGNTIYF	TGTGCCAGCAGCGTAGCTAGGATCCCAACCTCTGGAAACACCATATATTTT
14	once	-	TRBJ2-2	TRBV7-2	CASSLVSITGELFF	TGTGCCAGCAGCTTAGTATCAATCACCGGGGAGCTGTTTTTT
13	-	-	TRBJ2-7	TRBV7-9	CASSLGEAYEQYF	TGTGCCAGCAGCTTAGGGGAGGCCTACGAGCAGTACTTC
15	-	TRBD2	TRBJ2-1	TRBV2	CASRGTSGSYNEQFF	TGTGCCAGCAGAGGGACTAGCGGATCCTACAATGAGCAGTTCTTC
15	-	TRBD2	TRBJ2-1	TRBV6-4	CASSDSLAAYNEQFF	TGTGCCAGCAGTGACTCCCTAGCGGCCTACAATGAGCAGTTCTTC
13	-	TRBD1	TRBJ2-7	TRBV11-2	CASSKQGTYEQYF	TGTGCCAGCAGCAAACAGGGGACCTACGAGCAGTACTTC
14	medium-sized	-	TRBJ2-3	TRBV27	CASSLLDTSDTQYF	TGTGCCAGCAGTTTATTGGACACCTCAGATACGCAGTATTTT
16	few	TRBD1	TRBJ2-7	TRBV15	CATSAGPGQGGDEQYF	TGTGCCACCAGCGCCGGCCCGGGACAGGGTGGCGACGAGCAGTACTTC
15	-	-	TRBJ2-1	TRBV10-2	CASSETLEVGHEQFF	TGCGCCAGCAGTGAGACTCTTGAGGTAGGGCATGAGCAGTTCTTC
17	-	-	TRBJ2-1	TRBV7-2	CASSPPGARVGYNEQFF	TGTGCCAGCAGCCCACCCGGGGCGAGGGTCGGTTACAATGAGCAGTTCTTC
15	-	-	TRBJ2-1	TRBV4-3	CASSQDWGIYNEQFF	TGCGCCAGCAGCCAAGACTGGGGGATTTACAATGAGCAGTTCTTC
15	-	-	TRBJ1-5	TRBV5-1	CASSPLWGDNQPQHF	TGCGCCAGCAGCCCCCTGTGGGGGGATAATCAGCCCCAGCATTTT
13	-	-	TRBJ1-1	TRBV4-1	CASSQVVDTEAFF	TGCGCCAGCAGCCAAGTGGTTGACACTGAAGCTTTCTTT
14	many	TRBD2	TRBJ2-3	TRBV27	CASSSGGDTDTQYF	TGTGCCAGCAGCTCGGGAGGGGACACAGATACGCAGTATTTT
15	-	-	TRBJ2-2	TRBV28	CASSLLGGLTGELFF	TGTGCCAGCAGTTTACTTGGGGGGCTCACCGGGGAGCTGTTTTTT
14	-	-	TRBJ2-7	TRBV5-6	CASSLVGSTYEQYF	TGTGCCAGCAGCTTGGTGGGGAGTACATACGAGCAGTACTTC